Below, 8 T cell receptor beta chains from the same sample are listed, as sequenced in a study of cytomegalovirus exposure and HLA in healthy donors. The primer mix had 60 Vbeta and 13 Jbeta primers. Data came from immunoSEQ multiplex PCR; TCRdb stores just in-frame clones and leaves some out. The sample records about 60,000 clones, approximately 71% being singletons. Sequenced: PBMCs. These receptors all stem from a man aged 45-65 years in good health and CMV-seronegative.

The rearrangement links TRBV6-6 to TRBJ2-5; 9 bases fit TRBD1. Germline V lookup: CDR1 MNHNY, CDR2 SVGAGI (reference sequence). Trimming took 6 bases from V and 2 from J; bases not matched to a gene: 4. The CDR3 is made up of 14 amino acids. In nucleotides, the CDR3 is TGTGCCAGCAGAGACGACAGGGGGCAAGAGACCCAGTACTTC. This sequence encodes CASRDDRGQETQYF.

CDR3 amino acids: CASSRLAGPSTDTQYF. The CDR3 DNA reads TGCGCCAGCAGCAGACTAGCGGGGCCTAGCACAGATACGCAGTATTTT. The chain links TRBV10-1 to TRBJ2-3; 11 nucleotides match TRBD2. From germline, CDR1 is WNHNN and CDR2 SYGVQD (reference sequence). V lost 6 bases to trimming and J lost 0 bases; unmatched junction nucleotides: 5. The CDR3 consists of 16 residues.

The V and J genes are TRBV2 and TRBJ2-5, with TRBD2 matching 10 bases. The length of the CDR3 is 15 residues. After removal of 4 bases from V and 4 bases from J, the junction contained 6 bases not matched to a gene. Germline V gene sequence: CDR1 SNHLY, CDR2 FYNNEI. CDR3 sequence: CASSGERGGPETQYF. CDR3 bases: TGTGCCAGCAGTGGGGAGCGGGGGGGCCCAGAGACCCAGTACTTC.

The gene calls are TRBV6-1 and TRBJ1-5; 8 bases are shared with TRBD1. The CDR3 loop spans 15 amino acids. Looked up from germline, CDR1 is MNHNS and CDR2 is SASEGT. V lost 2 bases to trimming and J lost 4 bases; unmatched junction nucleotides: 4. This CDR3 reads CASSESRGRNQPQHF. CDR3 nucleotides: TGTGCCAGCAGTGAAAGCAGGGGGCGAAATCAGCCCCAGCATTTT.

In its sample, this clone was seen once. The chain is built from TRBV9 and TRBJ2-3, with 8 bases aligning to TRBD2. CDR1 and CDR2 from the germline V gene are SGDLS and YYNGEE. CDR3 length: 15 amino acids. With V trimmed by 5 bases and J by 2 bases, 7 bases remained unmatched. The CDR3 region is CASSLSGGYTDTQYF. CDR3 coding DNA: TGTGCCAGCAGTCTGTCGGGGGGGTACACAGATACGCAGTATTTT.

V is TRBV7-6 and J is TRBJ1-1, with D maybe TRBD1 (6 bases). V was pared by 5 bases and J by 4 bases, with 14 bases between. This CDR3 is built from 14 residues. The V gene's germline CDR1 is SGHVS and CDR2 FNYEAQ. Here the CDR3 DNA reads TGTGCCAGCAGCCCGACCAGGGGAGCCACTGAAGCTTTCTTT. This sequence encodes CASSPTRGATEAFF.

The chain is built from TRBV30 and TRBJ2-3; 12 positions match TRBD2. Trimming at V came to 3 bases and at J to 0 bases, leaving 7 bases not matched to a gene. The germline V gene has CDR1 GTSNPN and CDR2 SVGIG (reference sequence). The CDR3 extends over 17 amino acids. The CDR3 here is CAWSTTSGGLSTDTQYF. The CDR3 DNA reads TGTGCCTGGAGCACGACTAGCGGGGGACTTAGCACAGATACGCAGTATTTT.

V and J are TRBV5-4 and TRBJ2-1; TRBD2 aligns across 8 bases. Germline CDR1 SGHNT, CDR2 YYREEE (reference sequence). The CDR3 totals 17 residues. J was trimmed by 1 base and V by 4 bases; bases with no gene match: 10. The CDR3 DNA follows: TGTGCCAGCAGCCGGGGGATAGCGGGGACTTCCTACAATGAGCAGTTCTTC. Amino acids: CASSRGIAGTSYNEQFF. The full variable domain, with the rest looked up from reference TRBV5-4 and TRBJ2-1, is ETGVTQSPTHLIKTRGQQVTLRCSSQSGHNTVSWYQQALGQGPQFIFQYYREEENGRGNFPPRFSGLQFPNYSSELNVNALELDDSALYLCASSRGIAGTSYNEQFFGPGTRLTVL.